This record concerns one T cell receptor (beta chain) sequence. The CDR3 consists of 16 residues. Looked up from germline, CDR1 is SEHNR and CDR2 is FQNEAQ (reference sequence). J gave up 4 bases and V 3 bases, and 8 bases lay outside the gene matches. These data originate in a study of CD8+ T cells in alopecia areata. Following RNA extraction, reverse transcription yielded cDNA that acted as the sequencing template. Produced via immunoSEQ multiplex PCR; TCRdb's table is partial and in-frame only. Of about 150,000 clones listed, more than 40% are singletons. The chain carries TRBV7-9 and TRBJ2-5, with 10 bases aligning to TRBD1. Sequencing input: CD4+ T cells sorted from blood. The receptor was isolated from a human donor with alopecia areata. The CDR3 is CASSLGDRGLRETQYF. CDR3 DNA: TGTGCCAGCAGCTTGGGGGACAGGGGATTAAGAGAGACCCAGTACTTC.